These T cell receptor beta chains were read from a single sample in a study of OX40 agonist ivuxolimab in advanced cancers. The assay was immunoSEQ multiplex PCR, and TCRdb's table has in-frame clones only and misses some. The sample contains 50,000 to 60,000 clones, about 89% of which appear only once. The starting material was CD4+ or CD8+ T cells sorted from blood, obtained in a trial of the OX40 agonist ivuxolimab. These receptors were obtained from an adult with an advanced solid tumor such as melanoma, head and neck, liver or kidney cancer. Each CDR3 is given without its conserved first and last residue. The size field is filled for only some rows; it gives once, few, many or a size class.

V	size	J	CDR3
TRBV7-8	NA	TRBJ2-1	ASSLEDREAYNEQF
TRBV6-5	NA	TRBJ2-7	ASSRGTKTHEQY
TRBV5-6	NA	TRBJ1-5	ASSTRQNNQPQH
TRBV2	NA	TRBJ2-3	ASSDMRSRTDTQY
TRBV10-3	NA	TRBJ1-2	AISEGMQARHGYT
TRBV6-1	NA	TRBJ2-5	ATLREPGETQY
TRBV11-2	few	TRBJ2-7	ASSRVRESTRGEQY
TRBV28	NA	TRBJ1-6	ATAWTRSSPLH
TRBV5-4	NA	TRBJ1-2	ASSLLGTGLGGYT
TRBV6-4	NA	TRBJ1-5	ASRAGSNQPQH
TRBV30	NA	TRBJ1-2	AWSVLVGRGHGYT
TRBV11-2	NA	TRBJ2-7	ASSLVAGGSKY
TRBV21-1	NA	TRBJ2-5	ARGLGQETQY
TRBV5-5	NA	TRBJ2-3	ASSLALMEGGIADTQY
TRBV18	NA	TRBJ1-3	ASSRQDRGNTIY
TRBV29-1	few	TRBJ1-1	SVEWTVNTEAF